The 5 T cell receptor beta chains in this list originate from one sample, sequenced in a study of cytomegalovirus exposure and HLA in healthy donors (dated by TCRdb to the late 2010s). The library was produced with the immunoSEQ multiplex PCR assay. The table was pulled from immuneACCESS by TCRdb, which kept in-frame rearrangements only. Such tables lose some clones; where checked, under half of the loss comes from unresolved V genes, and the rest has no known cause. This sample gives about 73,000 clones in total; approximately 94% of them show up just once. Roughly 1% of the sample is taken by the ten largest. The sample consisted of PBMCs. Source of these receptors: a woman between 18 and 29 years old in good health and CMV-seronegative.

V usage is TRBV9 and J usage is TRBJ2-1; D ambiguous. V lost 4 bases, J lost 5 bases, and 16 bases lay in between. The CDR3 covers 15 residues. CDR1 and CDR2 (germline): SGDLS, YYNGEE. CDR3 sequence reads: CASSPRLAPNNEQFF. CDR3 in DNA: TGTGCCAGCAGCCCCCGCTTGGCCCCAAACAATGAGCAGTTCTTC.

For the CDR3, the DNA is TGTGCCACCAGCCGGGTTCGGGGGGTCCCAGATACGCAGTATTTT. The encoded protein is CATSRVRGVPDTQYF. The chain combines TRBV15 with TRBJ2-3, with TRBD2 matching 7 bases. The length of the CDR3 is 15 residues. Germline V gives CDR1 LNHNV, CDR2 YYDKDF (reference sequence). The V and J ends lost 5 bases and 4 bases, in that order; junction bases with no gene match: 9. Full variable domain (remainder filled in from reference TRBV15 and TRBJ2-3): DAMVIQNPRYQVTQFGKPVTLSCSQTLNHNVMYWYQQKSSQAPKLLFHYYDKDFNNEADTPDNFQSRRPNTSFCFLDIRSPGLGDTAMYLCATSRVRGVPDTQYFGPGTRLTVL.

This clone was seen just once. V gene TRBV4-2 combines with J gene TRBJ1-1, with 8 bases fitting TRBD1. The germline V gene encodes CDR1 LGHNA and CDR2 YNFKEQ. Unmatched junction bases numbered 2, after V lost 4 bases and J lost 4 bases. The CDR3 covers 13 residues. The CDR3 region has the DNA TGTGCCAGCAGCCCAACAGGGGGCACTGAAGCTTTCTTT. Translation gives CASSPTGGTEAFF.

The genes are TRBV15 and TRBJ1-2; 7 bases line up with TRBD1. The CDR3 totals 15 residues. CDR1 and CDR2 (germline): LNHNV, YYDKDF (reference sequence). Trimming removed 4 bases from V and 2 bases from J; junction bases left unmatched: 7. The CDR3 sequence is CATSTDRDTNYGYTF. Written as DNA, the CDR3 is TGTGCCACCAGCACCGACAGGGACACCAACTATGGCTACACCTTC.

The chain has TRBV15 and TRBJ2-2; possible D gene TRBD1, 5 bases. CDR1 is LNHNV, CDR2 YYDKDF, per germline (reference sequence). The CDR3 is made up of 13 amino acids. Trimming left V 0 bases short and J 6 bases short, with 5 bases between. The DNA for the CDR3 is TGTGCCACCAGCAGAGACAGGGCCGGGGAGCTGTTTTTT. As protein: CATSRDRAGELFF.